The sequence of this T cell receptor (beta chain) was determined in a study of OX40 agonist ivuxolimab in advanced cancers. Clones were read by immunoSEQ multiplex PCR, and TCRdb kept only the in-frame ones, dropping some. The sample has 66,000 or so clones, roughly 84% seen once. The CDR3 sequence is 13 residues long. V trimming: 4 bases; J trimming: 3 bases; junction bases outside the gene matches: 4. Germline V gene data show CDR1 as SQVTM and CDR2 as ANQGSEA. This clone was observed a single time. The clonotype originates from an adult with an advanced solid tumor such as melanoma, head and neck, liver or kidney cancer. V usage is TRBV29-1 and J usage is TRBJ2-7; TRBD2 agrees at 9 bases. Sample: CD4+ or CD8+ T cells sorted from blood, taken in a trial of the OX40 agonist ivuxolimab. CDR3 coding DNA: TGCAGCGTTGCTCCTAGCGGGATCTACGAGCAGTACTTC. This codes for CSVAPSGIYEQYF.